This T cell receptor beta chain was identified in a study of T-cell reconstitution after alpha-beta-depleted transplantation in children. Preparation of the TCRbeta library used unique molecular identifiers. MiXCR was run by TCRdb on the PCR reads, yielding one entry per CDR3 protein. The sample includes nearly 550,000 distinct CDR3 sequences, about 18% of them seen just once. The specimen was PBMCs from the stem cell graft donor, collected from the stem cell graft. The receptor was isolated from a human donor who donated a stem cell graft to a child with acute lymphoblastic leukemia.

DNA of the CDR3: TGTGCCAGCAGTTGGGGTTTAGGCTATGGCTACACCTTC. This translates into CASSWGLGYGYTF. V and J are TRBV12-3 or TRBV12-4 and TRBJ1-2; D is unresolved. The CDR3 consists of 13 residues. Trimming removed 4 bases at V and 4 bases at J, with 10 bases between.